This T cell receptor (beta chain) was identified during a study of lymphopenia after photon versus proton radiotherapy. The germline V gene has CDR1 KGHSH and CDR2 LQKENI. The V end lost 0 bases, the J end lost 3 bases, and 19 bases lay between the germline ends. There are 18 residues in the CDR3. As to this clone: What it binds is unknown.

Libraries were prepared by immunoSEQ multiplex PCR; TCRdb keeps only in-frame clonotypes and omits some of them. The table has over 50,000 clones, around 88% seen once; the top ten hold roughly 2.3%. General study findings and limits: Better survival with proton therapy was suggested as possible, not demonstrated. In patients who died, overall survival fell as post-nadir TCR diversity dropped more.

This receptor was taken from a man aged 35-49 years with gastric cancer. V and J are TRBV18 and TRBJ2-3; TRBD2 is a possible D gene (7 bases). This specimen consisted of peripheral blood, obtained from a patient treated with photon-based radiotherapy. DNA of the CDR3: TGTGCCAGCTCACCACCGTCCGGGGGGCAGAGAAGAACAGATACGCAGTATTTT. Amino acids: CASSPPSGGQRRTDTQYF.